These T cell receptor beta chains were read from a single sample in a study of metastatic and nonmetastatic thyroid tumors. TCRdb re-called the PCR reads through MiXCR. The data show around 18,000 clones, about 28% seen once. Sequenced input: tumor tissue. These receptors were taken from a female donor with papillary thyroid cancer or a benign thyroid nodule (not recorded which). Some clones in this sample may be carry-over from other donors' samples. Both conserved end residues are part of each CDR3. Each record gives: clone size, D gene, V gene, J gene, CDR3 DNA, CDR3 protein. D genes are given only for firm matches. Clone sizes are given selectively: once, few, many, or a class where the clone is expanded.

clone size: few
D gene: TRBD2
V gene: TRBV19
J gene: TRBJ2-3
CDR3 DNA: TGTGCCAGTAATACGGGACTAGCGGGAACAGATACGCAGTATTTT
CDR3 protein: CASNTGLAGTDTQYF

clone size: .
D gene: TRBD2
V gene: TRBV20-1
J gene: TRBJ2-2
CDR3 DNA: TGCAGTGCTATACCTAGCGGGGCTGGGGAGCTGTTTTTT
CDR3 protein: CSAIPSGAGELFF

clone size: few
D gene: .
V gene: TRBV7-6
J gene: TRBJ1-1
CDR3 DNA: TGTGCCAGCAGCATATTACAGGGATGGAACACTGAAGCTTTCTTT
CDR3 protein: CASSILQGWNTEAFF

clone size: .
D gene: .
V gene: TRBV28
J gene: TRBJ2-2
CDR3 DNA: TGTGCCAGCACCAAAAATGGCGTGGGGAACACCGGGGAGCTGTTTTTT
CDR3 protein: CASTKNGVGNTGELFF

clone size: .
D gene: .
V gene: TRBV11-3
J gene: TRBJ2-1
CDR3 DNA: TGTGCCAGCAGCTTAGTAACAGGAGACAATGAGCAGTTCTTC
CDR3 protein: CASSLVTGDNEQFF

clone size: .
D gene: .
V gene: TRBV11-3
J gene: TRBJ2-4
CDR3 DNA: TGTGCCAGCAGCTTAGAGGGTTTTGCTTTTCGGGGCAACATTCAGTACTTC
CDR3 protein: CASSLEGFAFRGNIQYF

clone size: .
D gene: .
V gene: TRBV27
J gene: TRBJ1-3
CDR3 DNA: TGTGCCAGCAGTAATGACCTAAGGGGAAACACCACATATTTT
CDR3 protein: CASSNDLRGNTTYF

clone size: .
D gene: TRBD1
V gene: TRBV6-1
J gene: TRBJ2-4
CDR3 DNA: TGTGCCAGCAGTGATAAACCAGGGGGCAAAAACATTCAGTACTTC
CDR3 protein: CASSDKPGGKNIQYF

clone size: many
D gene: .
V gene: TRBV7-6
J gene: TRBJ1-3
CDR3 DNA: TGTGCCAGCAGCTTAGGTGGAGGGTCTAGCTCTGGAAACACCATATATTTT
CDR3 protein: CASSLGGGSSSGNTIYF

clone size: .
D gene: TRBD2
V gene: TRBV11-2
J gene: TRBJ2-1
CDR3 DNA: TGTGCCAGCAGCTTAGGGGGACTAGCGCTTTACAATGAGCAGTTCTTC
CDR3 protein: CASSLGGLALYNEQFF

clone size: .
D gene: .
V gene: TRBV11-2
J gene: TRBJ2-1
CDR3 DNA: TGTGCCAGCAGCTTAACCCTTCGCCCCAGCAATGAGCAGTTCTTC
CDR3 protein: CASSLTLRPSNEQFF

clone size: .
D gene: TRBD2
V gene: TRBV6-2/TRBV6-3
J gene: TRBJ2-1
CDR3 DNA: TGTGCCAGCAGGGGGTTGTCTGGCGGGAGATACAATGAGGAGTTCTTC
CDR3 protein: CASRGLSGGRYNEEFF

clone size: few
D gene: .
V gene: TRBV3-1
J gene: TRBJ1-6
CDR3 DNA: TGTGCCAGCAGTCAGGGCTCCGCGGTCAGGTCCCTCCACTTT
CDR3 protein: CASSQGSAVRSLHF

clone size: .
D gene: TRBD2
V gene: TRBV5-1
J gene: TRBJ2-3
CDR3 DNA: TGCGCCAGCAGCTTCCCGGGAGGGACTAGCGGGAGAGATACGCAGTATTTT
CDR3 protein: CASSFPGGTSGRDTQYF

clone size: .
D gene: .
V gene: TRBV20-1
J gene: TRBJ1-3
CDR3 DNA: TGCAGTGCTAGGGAGTTCGGTGGGGACGGAAACACCATATATTTT
CDR3 protein: CSAREFGGDGNTIYF

clone size: medium-sized
D gene: .
V gene: TRBV11-3
J gene: TRBJ2-7
CDR3 DNA: TGTGCCAGCAGCTTCGGTGGCGAGCAGTACTTC
CDR3 protein: CASSFGGEQYF

clone size: .
D gene: .
V gene: TRBV18
J gene: TRBJ2-1
CDR3 DNA: TGTGCCAGCTCACCAACCGGGTCGTGGGAGACACATGAGCAGTTCTTC
CDR3 protein: CASSPTGSWETHEQFF

clone size: .
D gene: .
V gene: TRBV6-9
J gene: TRBJ2-2
CDR3 DNA: TGTGCCAGCAGTTATGTCGGGGAGCTGTTTTTT
CDR3 protein: CASSYVGELFF